This TCR beta chain emerged from a study of cytomegalovirus exposure and HLA in healthy donors. This clone turned up a few times. J was trimmed by 6 bases and V by 3 bases; bases with no gene match: 4. The length of the CDR3 is 14 residues. Germline-derived CDR1 and CDR2 are MNHEY and SMNVEV (reference sequence). PCR was performed using 60 Vbeta and 13 Jbeta primers. Sequencing used immunoSEQ multiplex PCR; TCRdb keeps in-frame clones, though not all of them. The sample lists 150,000 or so clones; around 73% were seen once. This sequence was found in a female donor in good health and CMV-seronegative. The chain combines TRBV27 with TRBJ2-7, with 11 bases matching TRBD1. The sequencing sample was made of PBMCs. The CDR3 nucleotides read TGTGCCAGCAGTTTCGGGACAGGGGGGTTCGAGCAGTACTTC. The encoded protein is CASSFGTGGFEQYF.